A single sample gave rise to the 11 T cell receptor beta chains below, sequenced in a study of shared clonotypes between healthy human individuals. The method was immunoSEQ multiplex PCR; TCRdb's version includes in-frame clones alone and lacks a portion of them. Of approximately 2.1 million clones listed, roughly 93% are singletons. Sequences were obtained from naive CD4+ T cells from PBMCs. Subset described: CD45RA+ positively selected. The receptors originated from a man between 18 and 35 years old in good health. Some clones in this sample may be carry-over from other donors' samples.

CDR3 sequence: CASSVGAGGDRSYEQYF. Here the CDR3 DNA reads TGTGCCAGCAGCGTAGGGGCAGGGGGCGATCGGTCCTACGAGCAGTACTTC. The rearrangement joins TRBV9 to TRBJ2-7; 8 positions match TRBD1. J was trimmed by 1 base and V by 0 bases; bases with no gene match: 9. Germline lookup yields CDR1 SGDLS and CDR2 YYNGEE. This CDR3 comprises 17 residues.

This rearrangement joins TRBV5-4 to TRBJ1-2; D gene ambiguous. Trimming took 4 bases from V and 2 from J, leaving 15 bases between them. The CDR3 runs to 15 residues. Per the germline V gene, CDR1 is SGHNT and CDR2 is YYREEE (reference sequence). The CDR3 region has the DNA TGTGCCAGCAGCCCTTCGACTAGCCTCAACTATGGCTACACCTTC. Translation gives CASSPSTSLNYGYTF.

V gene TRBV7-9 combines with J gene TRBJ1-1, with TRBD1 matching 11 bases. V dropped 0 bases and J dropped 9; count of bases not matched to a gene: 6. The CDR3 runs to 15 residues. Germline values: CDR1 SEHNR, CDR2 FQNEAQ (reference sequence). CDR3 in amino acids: CASSLAIGQGAQAFF. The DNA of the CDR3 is TGTGCCAGCAGCTTAGCTATCGGACAGGGGGCGCAAGCTTTCTTT.

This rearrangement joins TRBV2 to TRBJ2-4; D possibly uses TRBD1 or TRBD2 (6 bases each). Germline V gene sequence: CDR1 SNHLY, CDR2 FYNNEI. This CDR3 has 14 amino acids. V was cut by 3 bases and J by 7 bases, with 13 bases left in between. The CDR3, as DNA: TGTGCCAGCAGTGATTCGGGGGCAGCCAACATTCAGTACTTC. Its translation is CASSDSGAANIQYF. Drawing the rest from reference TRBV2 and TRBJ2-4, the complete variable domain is EPEVTQTPSHQVTQMGQEVILRCVPISNHLYFYWYRQILGQKVEFLVSFYNNEISEKSEIFDDQFSVERPDGSNFTLKIRSTKLEDSAMYFCASSDSGAANIQYFGAGTRLSVL.

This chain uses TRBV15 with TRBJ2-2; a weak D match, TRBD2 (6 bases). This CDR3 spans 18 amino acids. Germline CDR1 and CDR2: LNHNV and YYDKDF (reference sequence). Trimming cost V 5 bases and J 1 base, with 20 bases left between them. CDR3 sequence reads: CATSLPGQDYMNTGELFF. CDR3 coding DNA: TGTGCCACCAGCCTACCGGGGCAGGACTACATGAACACCGGGGAGCTGTTTTTT. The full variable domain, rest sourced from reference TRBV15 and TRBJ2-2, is DAMVIQNPRYQVTQFGKPVTLSCSQTLNHNVMYWYQQKSSQAPKLLFHYYDKDFNNEADTPDNFQSRRPNTSFCFLDIRSPGLGDTAMYLCATSLPGQDYMNTGELFFGEGSRLTVL.

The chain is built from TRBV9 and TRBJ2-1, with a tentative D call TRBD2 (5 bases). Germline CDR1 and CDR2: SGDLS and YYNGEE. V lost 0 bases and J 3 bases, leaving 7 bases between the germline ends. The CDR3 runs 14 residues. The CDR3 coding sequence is TGTGCCAGCAGCGTAGGACTACACTACAATGAGCAGTTCTTC. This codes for CASSVGLHYNEQFF.

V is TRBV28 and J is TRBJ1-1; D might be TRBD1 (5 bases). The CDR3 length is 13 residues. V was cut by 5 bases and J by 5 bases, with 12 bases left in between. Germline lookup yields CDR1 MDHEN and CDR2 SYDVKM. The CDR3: CASSLTVGTEAFF. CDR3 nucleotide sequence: TGTGCCAGCAGTCTGACAGTAGGGACTGAAGCTTTCTTT.

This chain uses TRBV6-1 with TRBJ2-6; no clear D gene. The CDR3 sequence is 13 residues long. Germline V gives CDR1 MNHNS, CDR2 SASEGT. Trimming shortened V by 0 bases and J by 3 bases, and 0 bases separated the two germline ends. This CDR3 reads CASSEAGANVLTF. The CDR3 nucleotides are TGTGCCAGCAGTGAAGCTGGGGCCAACGTCCTGACTTTC.

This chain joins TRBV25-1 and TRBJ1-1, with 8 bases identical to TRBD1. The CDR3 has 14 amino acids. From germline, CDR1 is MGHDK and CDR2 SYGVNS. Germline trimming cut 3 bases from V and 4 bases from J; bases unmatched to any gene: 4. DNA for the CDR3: TGTGCCAGCAGTGACGACAGGGGATCCACTGAAGCTTTCTTT. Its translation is CASSDDRGSTEAFF.

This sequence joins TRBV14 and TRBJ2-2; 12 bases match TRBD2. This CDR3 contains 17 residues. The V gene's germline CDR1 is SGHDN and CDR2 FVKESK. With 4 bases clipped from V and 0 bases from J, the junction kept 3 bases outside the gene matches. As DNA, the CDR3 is TGTGCCAGCAGCCGGGGACTAGCGGGCTCGAACACCGGGGAGCTGTTTTTT. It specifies CASSRGLAGSNTGELFF.

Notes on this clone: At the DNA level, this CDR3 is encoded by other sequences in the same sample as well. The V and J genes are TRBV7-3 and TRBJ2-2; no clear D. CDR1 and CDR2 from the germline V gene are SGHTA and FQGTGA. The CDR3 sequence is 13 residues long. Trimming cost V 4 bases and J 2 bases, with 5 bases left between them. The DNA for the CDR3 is TGTGCCAGCAGCTCCAGAAACACCGGGGAGCTGTTTTTT. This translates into CASSSRNTGELFF.